The text below deals with one T cell receptor beta chain. Its antigen is as yet unknown. This record comes from a study of T cells in tuberculosis. Overall study context: Sequenced TCRs come from CD1B-GMM tetramer-binding T cells.

Study findings and constraints: Shorter CDR3-alpha in active tuberculosis partly drove smaller distances. GEM motif frequencies gave over 55% accuracy; the GMM repertoire gave roughly 87%.

The V gene lost 5 bases and the J gene lost 10 bases, with 11 bases spanning the gap. This CDR3 is built from 10 residues. Looked up from germline, CDR1 is SQVTM and CDR2 is ANQGSEA. Measured with immunoSEQ multiplex PCR; TCRdb has only the in-frame clones, and not every one. The sample shows roughly 24,000 clones, about 97% of them seen only once. The sample comprised PBMCs. The chain employs TRBV29-1 and TRBJ1-1; D is undetermined. This clonotype originated in a donor between 10 and 35 years old with latent tuberculosis or without tuberculosis infection. The CDR3, as DNA: TGCAGCGTTTCGGGTCTAGGAGCTTTCTTT. Amino acids: CSVSGLGAFF. Full variable domain (missing parts from reference TRBV29-1 and TRBJ1-1): SAVISQKPSRDICQRGTSLTIQCQVDSQVTMMFWYRQQPGQSLTLIATANQGSEATYESGFVIDKFPISRPNLTFSTLTVSNMSPEDSSIYLCSVSGLGAFFGQGTRLTVV.